The 9 T cell receptor beta chains reported below all come from one sample, sequenced in a study of OX40 agonist ivuxolimab in advanced cancers. Assay: immunoSEQ multiplex PCR; the TCRdb copy retains only in-frame clones and omits some. The sample has 55,000 to 80,000 clones; under 95% are singletons. The sample consisted of CD4+ or CD8+ T cells sorted from blood, taken in a trial of the OX40 agonist ivuxolimab. The receptors here all came from an adult with an advanced solid tumor such as melanoma, head and neck, liver or kidney cancer.

On this clone: Germline and junction disagree at one end, which may indicate a read error. This same CDR3 is encoded by further DNA sequences in the sample. Written as DNA, the CDR3 is TGTGCCACCAGTAGAGAGGGGCAGGCAAAAAACACTGAAGCTTTCTTT. Protein: CATSREGQAKNTEAFF. The chain is built from TRBV15 and TRBJ1-1, with D possibly matching TRBD1 (5 bases). Looked up from germline, CDR1 is LNHNV and CDR2 is YYDKDF (reference sequence). The CDR3 is made up of 16 amino acids.

The V gene is TRBV7-8, the J gene TRBJ2-2; D might be TRBD2 (5 bases). Trimming shortened V by 3 bases and J by 7 bases, and 12 bases separated the two germline ends. Germline-derived CDR1 and CDR2 are SGHVS and FQNEAQ. This CDR3 has 14 residues. The chain's CDR3 is CASSLITGNGELFF. In DNA form, the CDR3 reads TGTGCCAGCAGCTTGATTACGGGAAACGGGGAGCTGTTTTTT.

The V call is TRBV9, the J call TRBJ2-3; D is undetermined. The V gene lost 0 bases and the J gene lost 1 base, with 6 bases spanning the gap. Germline CDR1 is SGDLS and CDR2 is YYNGEE. This CDR3 has 14 residues. CDR3 sequence reads: CASSVGRGTDTQYF. CDR3 nucleotides: TGTGCCAGCAGCGTAGGTAGGGGCACAGATACGCAGTATTTT.

The genes are TRBV9 and TRBJ2-2, with 12 bases fitting TRBD2. The CDR3 contains 17 residues. The germline gives CDR1 SGDLS, CDR2 YYNGEE. Germline trimming cut 3 bases from V and 5 bases from J; bases unmatched to any gene: 8. This CDR3 is CASSADRLAGGTGELFF. CDR3 nucleotides: TGTGCCAGCAGCGCTGATAGGCTAGCGGGAGGGACCGGGGAGCTGTTTTTT.

The genes are TRBV7-2 and TRBJ2-1; TRBD2 agrees at 9 bases. In germline, CDR1 is SGHTA, CDR2 FQGNSA. Trimming cost V 4 bases and J 7 bases; bases outside gene matches: 11. The CDR3 has 16 amino acids. As DNA, the CDR3 is TGTGCCAGCAGCTCGATAGCGGGGGCGGGGAGTAATGAGCAGTTCTTC. This encodes CASSSIAGAGSNEQFF.

A single count supports this clone. The chain is built from TRBV5-3 and TRBJ1-4; 8 bases line up with TRBD1. TRBV5-3 is an ORF; its function is uncertain. The ends lost 5 bases at V and 4 bases at J; junction bases unmatched: 4. The CDR3 loop spans 14 amino acids. CDR3 bases: TGTGCCAGAAGTCGCGACAGGGGTAATGAAAAACTGTTTTTT. It yields the protein CARSRDRGNEKLFF.

The genes are TRBV5-1 and TRBJ2-5; D could derive from TRBD1 or TRBD2 (5 bases each). CDR3 length: 15 residues. Trimming left V 4 bases short and J 1 base short, with 14 bases between. Per the germline V gene, CDR1 is SGHRS and CDR2 is YFSETQ. In DNA, the CDR3 is TGCGCCAGCAGCGCTCGGGACCGCTCCCAAGAGACCCAGTACTTC. This gives the protein CASSARDRSQETQYF.

This clone is a singleton in its sample. The chain is built from TRBV6-1 and TRBJ1-1, with 8 positions matching TRBD1. CDR3 length equals 14 residues. Germline assignment: CDR1 MNHNS and CDR2 SASEGT. V trimming: 2 bases; J trimming: 5 bases; junction bases outside the gene matches: 4. CDR3 nucleotide sequence: TGTGCCAGCAGTGAACCAGGGGGCAAAACTGAAGCTTTCTTT. Its protein is CASSEPGGKTEAFF.

V and J are TRBV21-1 and TRBJ2-5; the tabulated D call, TRBD2, remains unverified against the DNA. TRBV21-1 is a recognized pseudogene. This CDR3 is 19 amino acids long. The CDR3 nucleotides read TGTGCCAGCAGCAAAAAATCGCGACTAGCGGGGGGGCCAGGAGAGACCCAGTACTTC. Translating it yields CASSKKSRLAGGPGETQYF.